The 5 T cell receptor beta chains in this list originate from one sample, sequenced in a study of T cell repertoires in cytomegalovirus infection. A single record per CDR3 protein comes from TCRdb applying MiXCR to the reads. The sample shows around 290,000 distinct CDR3 sequences, about 23% of them seen only once. The sequencing input was PBMCs. The receptors shown here come from a human donor in good health (CMV status not recorded). Some clones in this sample may be carry-over from other donors' samples.

This clonotype was picked up many times. V is TRBV7-9 and J is TRBJ1-5, with TRBD1 matching over 9 bases. CDR1 is SEHNR, CDR2 FQNEAQ, per germline (reference sequence). The V and J ends lost 5 bases and 7 bases, in that order; junction bases with no gene match: 6. CDR3 length equals 14 residues. CDR3 nucleotide sequence: TGTGCCAGCAGCGCGGGACAGGGAGGACAGCCCCAGCATTTT. Its protein is CASSAGQGGQPQHF.

This clonotype is medium-sized. This chain joins TRBV7-2 and TRBJ2-3, with D possibly TRBD1 on 6 matching bases. The germline V gene has CDR1 SGHTA and CDR2 FQGNSA. Trimming took off 1 base at V and 6 bases at J, with 14 bases between the two ends. This CDR3 has 15 amino acids. CDR3 protein: CASSLGAGVDDTQYF. The CDR3 region has the DNA TGTGCCAGCAGCTTAGGCGCAGGGGTAGATGATACGCAGTATTTT.

The genes are TRBV6-2 or TRBV6-3 and TRBJ2-7; TRBD2 matches at 14 bases. V lost 2 bases, J lost 9 bases, and 3 bases stayed unmatched. Germline loops: CDR1 MNHEY, CDR2 SVGEGT. The CDR3 loop spans 14 amino acids. The CDR3 region is CASSYGTSGRLQYF. The CDR3 nucleotides read TGTGCCAGCAGTTACGGGACTAGCGGGAGATTGCAGTACTTC.

This clonotype appeared a few times. This sequence joins TRBV5-1 and TRBJ2-1, with a possible D match to TRBD1 (5 bases). Trimming left V 2 bases short and J 8 bases short, with 11 bases between. CDR1 and CDR2 (germline): SGHRS, YFSETQ. The CDR3 spans 13 residues. The CDR3: CASSLGQLDEQFF. For the CDR3, the DNA is TGCGCCAGCAGCTTAGGACAATTGGATGAGCAGTTCTTC.

This clonotype has only a few counts. This chain links TRBV7-2 with TRBJ2-3, with 7 positions matching TRBD2. J lost 6 bases, V lost 3 bases, and 9 bases had no gene match. The CDR3 spans 15 residues. The germline V gene has CDR1 SGHTA and CDR2 FQGNSA. In DNA, the CDR3 is TGTGCCAGCAGCTTTGCGGGAGTTCCGGGGGATACGCAGTATTTT. This gives the protein CASSFAGVPGDTQYF.